This TCR beta chain was profiled in a study of shared clonotypes between healthy human individuals. Findings and limits, study-wide: In contrast to clonotypes shared by all four donors, non-shared clonotypes had lower generation probabilities.

Comments on this clone: Its antigen is undetermined.

Sequencing used immunoSEQ multiplex PCR; TCRdb keeps in-frame clones, though not all of them. The sample shows 850,000 to 1,100,000 clones, around 77% of them seen only once. CDR1 and CDR2 (germline): LNHDA, SQIVND (reference sequence). Germline trimming cut 9 bases from V and 0 bases from J; bases unmatched to any gene: 10. The length of the CDR3 is 16 residues. Sequences were obtained from memory CD4+ T cells from PBMCs. Specified subset: CD45RA-negative fraction. The TCR originated in a man aged 18 to 30 in good health. Some clones in this sample may be carry-over from other donors' samples. This chain joins TRBV19 and TRBJ2-2; 7 bases fit TRBD1. CDR3 DNA sequence: TGTGCCAGCGAAAGGCGACAGGGCTCGAACACCGGGGAGCTGTTTTTT. It codes for CASERRQGSNTGELFF. The full variable domain, completed using reference TRBV19 and TRBJ2-2, is DGGITQSPKYLFRKEGQNVTLSCEQNLNHDAMYWYRQDPGQGLRLIYYSQIVNDFQKGDIAEGYSVSREKKESFPLTVTSAQKNPTAFYLCASERRQGSNTGELFFGEGSRLTVL.